The clone carrying this TCR beta chain was recorded at least ten times. Its specificity is not known. The sample comes from a study of T cells after yellow fever vaccination. Trimming stripped 6 bases from V and 6 bases from J, with 15 bases between. Germline values: CDR1 MNHEY, CDR2 SVGEGT. The CDR3 loop spans 13 amino acids. Points from the study as a whole: FACS-sorted repertoires might harbor abundant contaminating clonotypes from the bulk population.

UMIs were added to TCR cDNA along with a universal primer site when it was made by 5'RACE template switching. TCRdb reanalysed the 5' RACE reads using MiXCR and keeps one entry per CDR3 protein. Among roughly 63,000 distinct CDR3 sequences listed, 7.4% were seen once. The sequence was obtained from a man aged 25 to 40 who received the YFV17D yellow fever vaccine. This chain links TRBV6-2 or TRBV6-3 with TRBJ2-7; the D call may be TRBD1 or TRBD2 (5 bases each). This material consisted of CD8+ T cells sorted from PBMCs, taken 15 days after the yellow fever booster vaccination. The DNA of the CDR3 is TGTGCCAGCAGCTGGGACCTGGAACTCGAGCAGTACTTC. Protein sequence: CASSWDLELEQYF.